The 17 T cell receptor beta chains below all came from one sample that was sequenced in a study of T cells after yellow fever vaccination. TCRdb reanalysed the 5' RACE reads using MiXCR and keeps one entry per CDR3 protein. The sample yields hundreds of thousands of distinct CDR3 sequences, about 13% seen once. The sample consisted of PBMCs, taken on the day of the yellow fever booster vaccination. The source is a man aged 25 to 40 who received the YFV17D yellow fever vaccine.

The chain carries TRBV19 and TRBJ1-5; D is perhaps TRBD1 (6 bases). V lost 6 bases and J lost 11, with 20 bases in between. Germline V gene sequence: CDR1 LNHDA, CDR2 SQIVND (reference sequence). The CDR3 has 14 residues. The CDR3 DNA follows: TGTGCCAGTAGCTTCGGTAGGGGGGGTGGCACCCAGCATTTT. As protein: CASSFGRGGGTQHF.

In DNA form, the CDR3 reads TGCAGTGCTATAGGACTAGCGTCAATCGGTACGCAGTATTTT. This translates into CSAIGLASIGTQYF. The chain recombines TRBV20-1 with TRBJ2-3; 9 positions match TRBD2. Germline V gene lookup returns CDR1 DFQATT and CDR2 SNEGSKA (reference sequence). The CDR3 loop spans 14 amino acids. The junction had 10 bases not matched to a gene; V was cut back by 4 bases and J by 8 bases.

The table lists this clonotype with a few counts. The rearrangement joins TRBV20-1 to TRBJ2-3; TRBD2 matches 11 bases. V dropped 3 bases and J dropped 2; count of bases not matched to a gene: 4. Germline CDR1 is DFQATT and CDR2 is SNEGSKA (reference sequence). This CDR3 contains 15 residues. The CDR3 region has the DNA TGCAGTGCTAGGCCGGGACTAGCGGACACAGATACGCAGTATTTT. Translation gives CSARPGLADTDTQYF.

V and J are TRBV18 and TRBJ2-7; D gene uncertain. The CDR3 totals 14 residues. Trimming removed 5 bases from V and 0 bases from J, with 11 bases in between. Germline assignment: CDR1 KGHSH and CDR2 LQKENI. CDR3 sequence: CASSSSKSSYEQYF. The CDR3 coding sequence is TGTGCCAGCTCAAGCAGTAAGAGCTCCTACGAGCAGTACTTC.

The chain recombines TRBV18 with TRBJ1-5; D not certain. The CDR3 runs to 14 residues. Germline CDR1 is KGHSH and CDR2 is LQKENI. Trimming left V 2 bases short and J 5 bases short, with 10 bases between. The CDR3 spells CASSPGVGDQPQHF. The CDR3 region has the DNA TGTGCCAGCTCACCAGGGGTTGGTGATCAGCCCCAGCATTTT.

This clonotype was seen more than once but under ten times. The chain couples TRBV5-1 to TRBJ2-3; D not certain. Trimming took off 6 bases at V and 4 bases at J, with 12 bases between the two ends. Germline V gives CDR1 SGHRS, CDR2 YFSETQ. The length of the CDR3 is 13 residues. The CDR3 DNA reads TGCGCCAGCACCAGACCCCCGGCAGATACGCAGTATTTT. Its protein product is CASTRPPADTQYF.

The sample holds a few counts of this clonotype. The chain has TRBV7-9 and TRBJ2-3; the D is unclear. The CDR3 loop spans 13 amino acids. The V gene lost 3 bases and the J gene lost 2 bases, with 6 bases spanning the gap. Germline assignment: CDR1 SEHNR and CDR2 FQNEAQ (reference sequence). CDR3 coding DNA: TGTGCCAGCAGCTTCGGTTACACAGATACGCAGTATTTT. Translated: CASSFGYTDTQYF.

This clonotype was detected only a few times. This chain links TRBV6-2 or TRBV6-3 with TRBJ2-7; tentatively, D is TRBD1 (6 bases). Germline-derived CDR1 and CDR2 are MNHEY and SVGEGT. The CDR3 runs to 13 residues. The V gene lost 6 bases and the J gene lost 5 bases, with 14 bases spanning the gap. CDR3 nucleotide sequence: TGTGCCAGCAGCCGCCGGAAGGGGGACGAGCAGTACTTC. Translation: CASSRRKGDEQYF.

This clonotype was detected only a few times. The chain links TRBV10-3 to TRBJ2-2, with D possibly TRBD2 on 7 matching bases. Germline-derived CDR1 and CDR2 are ENHRY and SYGVKD. Deletions cut 4 bases from V and 3 bases from J, with 18 bases between. This CDR3 is built from 17 residues. This CDR3 is CAISGQGGGPHTGELFF. The CDR3, as DNA: TGTGCCATCAGTGGGCAGGGAGGGGGGCCTCACACCGGGGAGCTGTTTTTT.

Concerning this clonotype: At one boundary the junction diverges from the germline segment, which might be a read error. V and J are TRBV4-3 and TRBJ2-7; D uncertain. The CDR3 has 14 amino acids. Germline values: CDR1 LGHNA, CDR2 YSLEER. Here the CDR3 reads CASSQGWGSYERYF. CDR3 sequence (DNA): TGCGCCAGCAGCCAAGGGTGGGGTAGCTACGAGCGGTACTTC.

This clonotype turned up a few times. The V call is TRBV20-1, the J call TRBJ1-2; D is possibly TRBD1 (5 bases). The V gene's germline CDR1 is DFQATT and CDR2 SNEGSKA (reference sequence). The CDR3 sequence is 14 residues long. V was pared by 3 bases and J by 3 bases, with 14 bases between. In nucleotides, the CDR3 is TGCAGTGCTAGTGGAGGGCTAGGGGACTATGGCTACACCTTC. It yields the protein CSASGGLGDYGYTF.

A few counts support this clonotype. The chain links TRBV10-3 to TRBJ2-7; unclear D gene. The CDR3 spans 13 residues. V was trimmed by 3 bases and J by 3 bases, leaving 9 bases between them. The germline gives CDR1 ENHRY, CDR2 SYGVKD. CDR3 DNA sequence: TGTGCCATCAGTGACCGGGTCGTCTACGAGCAGTACTTC. Its protein product is CAISDRVVYEQYF.

The V and J genes are TRBV5-4 and TRBJ2-5; no firm D call. The germline V gene encodes CDR1 SGHNT and CDR2 YYREEE (reference sequence). Deletions cut 5 bases from V and 5 bases from J, with 16 bases between. The CDR3 spans 14 residues. Written as DNA, the CDR3 is TGTGCCAGCAGAAACCGGGCAAAGGTGGAGACCCAGTACTTC. Translation: CASRNRAKVETQYF.

The chain couples TRBV12-3 or TRBV12-4 to TRBJ2-2; D remains ambiguous. The ends were cut back, 2 bases at V and 0 bases at J, with 7 bases in the middle. There are 15 residues in the CDR3. CDR3 residues: CASSLFFSNTGELFF. CDR3 DNA: TGTGCCAGCAGTTTATTCTTTTCGAACACCGGGGAGCTGTTTTTT.

This chain connects TRBV7-2 to TRBJ1-4; maybe TRBD1 (5 bases). V lost 6 bases and J 0 bases, leaving 8 bases between the germline ends. Per the germline V gene, CDR1 is SGHTA and CDR2 is FQGNSA. The CDR3 consists of 14 residues. CDR3 in DNA: TGTGCCAGCAGGCCGACAGCAACTAATGAAAAACTGTTTTTT. Translation: CASRPTATNEKLFF.

This clonotype was observed a few times. The CDR3 DNA reads as TGTGCCAGCACCGGGGAAGGCGGCTATGGCTACACCTTC. Amino acids: CASTGEGGYGYTF. The J gene is TRBJ1-2, the V gene TRBV6-2 or TRBV6-3; D is uncertain. Per the germline V gene, CDR1 is MNHEY and CDR2 is SVGEGT. Between the trimmed V and J ends, which lost 7 bases and 4 bases, there was a span of 13 bases. This CDR3 spans 13 amino acids.

This clonotype was seen a handful of times. This chain links TRBV5-1 with TRBJ2-1; tentatively, D is TRBD2 (7 bases). The CDR3 is 16 amino acids. Per the germline V gene, CDR1 is SGHRS and CDR2 is YFSETQ. The V end was cut by 0 bases, the J end by 4 bases, with 14 bases between. This CDR3 is CASSLAGGTQYNEQFF. CDR3 coding DNA: TGCGCCAGCAGCTTGGCGGGGGGCACCCAGTACAATGAGCAGTTCTTC.